The 25 T cell receptor beta chains reported below all come from one sample, sequenced in a study of OX40 agonist ivuxolimab in advanced cancers. The protocol was immunoSEQ multiplex PCR, while the TCRdb copy is restricted to in-frame clones and leaves out a portion. The sample lists around 25,000 clones, around 82% occurring once. The source was CD4+ or CD8+ T cells sorted from blood, collected in a trial of the OX40 agonist ivuxolimab. These receptors were collected from an adult with an advanced solid tumor such as melanoma, head and neck, liver or kidney cancer.

The chain uses TRBV9 and TRBJ1-4, with TRBD1 identical over 7 bases. Germline CDR1 reads SGDLS; CDR2 reads YYNGEE. Unmatched junction bases numbered 7, after V lost 4 bases and J lost 7 bases. The CDR3 extends over 14 amino acids. For the CDR3, the DNA is TGTGCCAGCAGCTTACAGGGGTCTTTTGAAAAACTGTTTTTT. Protein product: CASSLQGSFEKLFF.

The gene calls are TRBV11-3 and TRBJ1-1; D may be TRBD1 (5 bases). V lost 3 bases and J lost 0, with 8 bases in between. Germline values: CDR1 SGHNT, CDR2 YENEEA. This CDR3 contains 14 residues. In DNA form, the CDR3 reads TGTGCCAGCAGCTTCGACAGTTTGAACACTGAAGCTTTCTTT. Translating it yields CASSFDSLNTEAFF.

The chain is built from TRBV7-2 and TRBJ2-2; 8 nucleotides line up with TRBD1. Germline trimming cut 7 bases from V and 4 bases from J; bases unmatched to any gene: 8. Germline-derived CDR1 and CDR2 are SGHTA and FQGNSA. The length of the CDR3 is 15 residues. The chain's CDR3 is CASIPGGQVTGELFF. CDR3 nucleotide sequence: TGTGCCAGCATCCCCGGGGGACAGGTCACCGGGGAGCTGTTTTTT. The variable domain in full, completed from reference TRBV7-2 and TRBJ2-2, reads GAGVSQSPSNKVTEKGKDVELRCDPISGHTALYWYRQSLGQGLEFLIYFQGNSAPDKSGLPSDRFSAERTGGSVSTLTIQRTQQEDSAVYLCASIPGGQVTGELFFGEGSRLTVL.

The chain combines TRBV6-5 with TRBJ2-4; D gene ambiguous. Germline CDR1 reads MNHEY; CDR2 reads SVGAGI. The CDR3 consists of 14 residues. Trimming stripped 2 bases from V and 6 bases from J, with 11 bases between. The CDR3 loop is CASSYASGLNIQYF. CDR3 nucleotide sequence: TGTGCCAGCAGTTACGCGTCAGGCCTAAACATTCAGTACTTC.

This clone has a handful of counts. The gene calls are TRBV5-4 and TRBJ2-1, with 12 bases identical to TRBD2. V dropped 1 base and J dropped 3; count of bases not matched to a gene: 8. Germline values: CDR1 SGHNT, CDR2 YYREEE (reference sequence). CDR3 length equals 18 residues. This CDR3 is CASSLLLAGGGGYNEQFF. The CDR3 DNA reads as TGTGCCAGCAGCTTGTTACTAGCGGGAGGAGGGGGCTACAATGAGCAGTTCTTC.

The chain uses TRBV5-4 and TRBJ2-7; TRBD1 matches at 8 bases. CDR1 is SGHNT and CDR2 is YYREEE in the germline V gene (reference sequence). The CDR3 loop spans 14 amino acids. V shed 0 bases, J shed 6 bases, and the junction held 5 bases outside the gene matches. CDR3 protein: CASSLDRGIREQYF. DNA of the CDR3: TGTGCCAGCAGCTTGGACAGGGGGATCCGCGAGCAGTACTTC.

The rearrangement uses TRBV9 and TRBJ1-2; 7 nucleotides match TRBD1. Unmatched junction bases numbered 7, after V lost 3 bases and J lost 5 bases. Germline CDR1 is SGDLS and CDR2 is YYNGEE. The CDR3 is 14 amino acids. CDR3 nucleotide sequence: TGTGCCAGCAGCGCCGGGGGGGGACAGTATGGCTACACCTTC. This translates into CASSAGGGQYGYTF. The full variable domain, completed using reference TRBV9 and TRBJ1-2, is DSGVTQTPKHLITATGQRVTLRCSPRSGDLSVYWYQQSLDQGLQFLIQYYNGEERAKGNILERFSAQQFPDLHSELNLSSLELGDSALYFCASSAGGGQYGYTFGSGTRLTVV.

The V gene is TRBV27, the J gene TRBJ2-7; D gene unclear. Germline CDR1 reads MNHEY; CDR2 reads SMNVEV (reference sequence). This CDR3 is 13 amino acids long. V dropped 5 bases and J dropped 9 bases, with 17 bases sitting between them. The CDR3 DNA reads as TGTGCCAGCAGTCAAACCCCAGGTGTCGGGCAGTACTTC. Amino acid sequence: CASSQTPGVGQYF.

The V call is TRBV6-5, the J call TRBJ1-1; D gene uncertain. Trimming took 2 bases from V and 4 from J, leaving 14 bases between them. This CDR3 has 15 residues. CDR1 MNHEY and CDR2 SVGAGI come from the germline V gene. The CDR3 region has the DNA TGTGCCAGCAGTTACCGGGCCCGAGGGATCACTGAAGCTTTCTTT. It encodes CASSYRARGITEAFF.

This sequence joins TRBV21-1 and TRBJ2-2; the DNA was not used to check the table's D call, TRBD1. TRBV21-1 is a documented pseudogene. The CDR3 extends over 14 amino acids. CDR3 protein: CASNRDIRTGELFF. CDR3 nucleotide sequence: TGTGCCAGCAATCGGGACATCCGGACCGGGGAGCTGTTTTTT.

This clone was seen more than once but under ten times. The chain joins TRBV28 to TRBJ1-1; 11 bases are shared with TRBD1. The CDR3 length is 14 residues. Trimming took 4 bases from V and 3 from J; bases not matched to a gene: 1. Per germline, CDR1 MDHEN and CDR2 SYDVKM. CDR3 nucleotide sequence: TGTGCCAGCAGTTCGGGACAGGGGGACACTGAAGCTTTCTTT. Its protein is CASSSGQGDTEAFF.

This clone appeared a single time. The rearrangement uses TRBV18 and TRBJ1-4; D perhaps matches TRBD1 (5 bases). Between the trimmed V and J ends, which lost 0 bases and 5 bases, there was a span of 7 bases. Germline assignment: CDR1 KGHSH and CDR2 LQKENI. This CDR3 is built from 14 residues. Written as DNA, the CDR3 is TGTGCCAGCTCACCACCGTGGGGGAATGAAAAACTGTTTTTT. It encodes CASSPPWGNEKLFF.

For the CDR3, the DNA is TGTGCCAGCTCATCGGACAGTTTCTCATACAATGGCTACACCTTC. Its protein product is CASSSDSFSYNGYTF. J is TRBJ1-2 and V is TRBV18, with a tentative D call TRBD1 (6 bases). Trimming pared 5 bases from V and 6 bases from J, leaving 19 bases between. CDR3 length: 15 residues. CDR1 is KGHSH, CDR2 LQKENI, per germline.

The V gene is TRBV5-1, the J gene TRBJ2-7; no clear D. CDR1 and CDR2 from the germline V gene are SGHRS and YFSETQ. The CDR3 has 13 amino acids. The germline V and J ends were trimmed by 0 bases and 7 bases, with 11 bases remaining between them. CDR3 residues: CASSLGEGWEQYF. As DNA, the CDR3 is TGCGCCAGCAGCTTGGGCGAAGGGTGGGAGCAGTACTTC.

The V and J genes are TRBV5-1 and TRBJ2-3; D unclear. Germline CDR1 and CDR2: SGHRS and YFSETQ. The CDR3 sequence is 14 residues long. Trimming pared 2 bases from V and 1 base from J, leaving 8 bases between. This chain's CDR3 is CASSFGWRTDTQYF. The CDR3 region has the DNA TGCGCCAGCAGCTTTGGGTGGCGCACAGATACGCAGTATTTT.

The chain is built from TRBV25-1 and TRBJ1-4, with D perhaps TRBD1 (6 bases). Germline lookup yields CDR1 MGHDK and CDR2 SYGVNS. The CDR3 is made up of 13 amino acids. Trimming took off 6 bases at V and 8 bases at J, with 13 bases between the two ends. The CDR3, as DNA: TGTGCCAGCAGGGGGGGGGCCCGGGAAAAACTGTTTTTT. This codes for CASRGGAREKLFF.

The rearrangement links TRBV28 to TRBJ1-5, with a weak D call TRBD1 (5 bases). The V end lost 2 bases, the J end lost 2 bases, and 10 bases lay between the germline ends. Germline assignment: CDR1 MDHEN and CDR2 SYDVKM. The CDR3 has 15 amino acids. The DNA for the CDR3 is TGTGCCAGCAGTTTAGTCGGAGGGGGCAATCAGCCCCAGCATTTT. Amino acids: CASSLVGGGNQPQHF.

This clone was seen more than once but under ten times. The same CDR3 can be traced to other DNA sequences in this sample. V is TRBV9 and J is TRBJ2-5; D may be TRBD2 (5 bases). Germline V lookup: CDR1 SGDLS, CDR2 YYNGEE. V lost 3 bases and J 1 base, leaving 7 bases between the germline ends. This CDR3 has 13 amino acids. The CDR3 sequence is CASSASGQETQYF. In nucleotides, the CDR3 is TGTGCCAGCAGCGCCAGCGGCCAAGAGACCCAGTACTTC.

The rearrangement uses TRBV6-5 and TRBJ1-5; D is perhaps TRBD1 (6 bases). Looked up from germline, CDR1 is MNHEY and CDR2 is SVGAGI. CDR3 size: 14 residues. The V end lost 6 bases, the J end lost 3 bases, and 12 bases lay between the germline ends. Here the CDR3 reads CASRGQSPNQPQHF. In nucleotides, the CDR3 is TGTGCCAGCAGGGGACAATCCCCCAATCAGCCCCAGCATTTT.

This clone appeared a single time. The gene calls are TRBV5-1 and TRBJ2-2, with TRBD1 identical over 10 bases. The V gene end was trimmed by 4 bases and the J gene end by 3 bases; junction bases not matched to a gene: 6. This CDR3 has 16 residues. In germline, CDR1 is SGHRS, CDR2 YFSETQ. The CDR3 region has the DNA TGCGCCAGCAGCCTAGAAGGGACAGGGGACACCGGGGAGCTGTTTTTT. Amino acids: CASSLEGTGDTGELFF.

The chain is built from TRBV6-6 and TRBJ1-5, with D maybe TRBD1 (5 bases). The V end lost 6 bases, the J end lost 4 bases, and 13 bases lay between the germline ends. CDR1 is MNHNY, CDR2 SVGAGI, per germline (reference sequence). The CDR3 covers 14 residues. DNA of the CDR3: TGTGCCAGCAGGACCCGGGGCATTAATCAGCCCCAGCATTTT. Residues: CASRTRGINQPQHF.

This chain connects TRBV6-5 to TRBJ1-1, with D tentatively TRBD1 (5 bases). The CDR3 runs to 14 residues. V lost 5 bases and J 7 bases, leaving 17 bases between the germline ends. Germline CDR1 and CDR2: MNHEY and SVGAGI. The CDR3 nucleotides are TGTGCCAGCAGTACCACCCGCTGGGGCTATGAAGCTTTCTTT. This translates into CASSTTRWGYEAFF.

The chain couples TRBV10-3 to TRBJ1-4, with a weak D call TRBD1 (6 bases). CDR1 is ENHRY, CDR2 SYGVKD, per germline. V was cut by 11 bases and J by 8 bases, with 18 bases left in between. This CDR3 comprises 13 residues. The CDR3 here is CASRDNVREKLFF. The CDR3 DNA reads TGTGCCTCCAGGGACAACGTACGGGAAAAACTGTTTTTT.

The chain uses TRBV7-9 and TRBJ1-1; D is unresolved. V lost 1 base, J lost 1 base, and 4 bases lay in between. This CDR3 has 13 residues. CDR1 and CDR2 from the germline V gene are SEHNR and FQNEAQ (reference sequence). CDR3 in DNA: TGTGCCAGCAGCTTAGAGGGGAACACTGAAGCTTTCTTT. Translated, it gives CASSLEGNTEAFF.

The chain has TRBV29-1 and TRBJ1-1; 10 bases map to TRBD1. Germline lookup yields CDR1 SQVTM and CDR2 ANQGSEA. V lost 7 bases and J lost 0; bases outside the gene matches: 2. The CDR3 loop spans 13 amino acids. This CDR3 reads CSGQGALNTEAFF. CDR3 nucleotides: TGCAGCGGACAGGGGGCTCTGAACACTGAAGCTTTCTTT.